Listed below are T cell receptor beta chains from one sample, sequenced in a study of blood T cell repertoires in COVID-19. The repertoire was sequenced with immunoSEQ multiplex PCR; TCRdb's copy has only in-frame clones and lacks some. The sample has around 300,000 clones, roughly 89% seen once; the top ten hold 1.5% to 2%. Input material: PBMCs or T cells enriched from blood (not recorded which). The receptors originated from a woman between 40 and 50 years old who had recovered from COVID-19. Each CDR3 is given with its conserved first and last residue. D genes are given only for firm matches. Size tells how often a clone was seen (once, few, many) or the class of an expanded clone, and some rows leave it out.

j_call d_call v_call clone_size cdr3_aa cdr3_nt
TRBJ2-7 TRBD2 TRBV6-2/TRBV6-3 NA CASSSRTSGGYEQYF TGTGCCAGCAGTTCACGGACTAGCGGGGGCTACGAGCAGTACTTC
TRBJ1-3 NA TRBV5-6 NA CASSLLTAGEVGNTIYF TGTGCCAGCAGCTTGTTGACAGCGGGAGAGGTCGGAAACACCATATATTTT
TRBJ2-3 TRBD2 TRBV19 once CASSTFLAESTDTQYF TGTGCCAGTAGTACCTTTCTAGCGGAGAGCACAGATACGCAGTATTTT
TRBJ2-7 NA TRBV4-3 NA CASSQEQTENNEQYF TGCGCCAGCAGCCAAGAGCAGACAGAAAATAACGAGCAGTACTTC
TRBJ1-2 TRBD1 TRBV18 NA CASSPYNRGIRGYTF TGTGCCAGCTCACCATACAACAGGGGGATTCGAGGCTACACCTTC
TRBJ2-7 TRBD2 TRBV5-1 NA CASSLVPSGSKYREQYF TGCGCCAGCAGCTTGGTTCCTAGCGGGAGTAAGTATCGCGAGCAGTACTTC
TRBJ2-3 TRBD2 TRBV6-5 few CASSYSERGTQYF TGTGCCAGCAGTTACTCGGAGCGGGGTACGCAGTATTTT
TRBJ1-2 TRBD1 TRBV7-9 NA CASSKRLQGARNYGYTF TGTGCCAGCAGCAAAAGACTCCAGGGGGCGAGGAACTATGGCTACACCTTC
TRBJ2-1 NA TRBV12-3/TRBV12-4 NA CASSPWRRDEQFF TGTGCCAGCAGCCCCTGGCGGAGGGATGAGCAGTTCTTC
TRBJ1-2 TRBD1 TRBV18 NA CASSPITGGLGGYTF TGTGCCAGCTCACCGATTACAGGGGGCCTTGGGGGCTACACCTTC
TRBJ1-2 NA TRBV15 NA CATSRDINYGYTF TGTGCCACCAGCAGAGATATCAACTATGGCTACACCTTC
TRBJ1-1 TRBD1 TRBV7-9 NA CASSLTGGKTEAFF TGTGCCAGCAGCTTGACAGGGGGAAAAACTGAAGCTTTCTTT
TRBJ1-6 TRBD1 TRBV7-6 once CASSLRGQGNSPLHF TGTGCCAGCAGCTTAAGAGGACAGGGAAATTCACCCCTCCACTTT
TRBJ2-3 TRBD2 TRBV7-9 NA CASSWASGGTDTQYF TGTGCCAGCAGCTGGGCTAGCGGGGGCACAGATACGCAGTATTTT
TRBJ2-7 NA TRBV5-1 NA CASSLAFGLTYEQYF TGCGCCAGCAGCTTGGCCTTTGGACTAACCTACGAGCAGTACTTC
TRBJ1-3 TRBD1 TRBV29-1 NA CSVDLDRAGNTIYF TGCAGCGTTGATTTAGACAGGGCTGGAAACACCATATATTTT
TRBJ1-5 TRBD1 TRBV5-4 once CASSSGGGTGTHQPQHF TGTGCCAGCAGCTCCGGCGGAGGGACAGGGACCCATCAGCCCCAGCATTTT
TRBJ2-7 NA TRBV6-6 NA CASRRGQDWGEQYF TGTGCCTCCAGGAGGGGGCAGGATTGGGGGGAGCAGTACTTC
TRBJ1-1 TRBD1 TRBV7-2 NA CASSSDRGLAFEAFF TGTGCCAGCAGCTCGGACAGGGGTTTGGCCTTTGAAGCTTTCTTT
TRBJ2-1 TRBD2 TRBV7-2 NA CASSPSSGRYNEQFF TGTGCCAGCAGCCCTTCTAGCGGCCGATACAATGAGCAGTTCTTC
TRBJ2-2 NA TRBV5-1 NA CASSFEPIPGELFF TGCGCCAGCAGCTTTGAGCCCATCCCCGGGGAGCTGTTTTTT
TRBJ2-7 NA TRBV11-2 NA CASSLDRGHEQYF TGTGCCAGCAGCTTAGACAGGGGCCACGAGCAGTACTTC
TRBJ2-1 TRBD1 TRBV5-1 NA CASSPRTGFEDEQFF TGCGCCAGCAGCCCACGGACAGGGTTTGAGGATGAGCAGTTCTTC
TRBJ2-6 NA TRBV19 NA CATRNSGANVLTF TGTGCCACCAGAAACTCTGGGGCCAACGTCCTGACTTTC
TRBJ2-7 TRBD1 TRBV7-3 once CASSRIGQGAYEQYF TGTGCCAGCAGCCGAATTGGACAGGGGGCCTACGAGCAGTACTTC
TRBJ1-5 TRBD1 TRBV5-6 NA CASSETGASGNQPQHF TGTGCCAGCAGCGAGACAGGGGCCTCGGGCAATCAGCCCCAGCATTTT
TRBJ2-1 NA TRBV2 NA CASFPGFNNEQFF TGTGCCAGCTTCCCAGGGTTCAACAATGAGCAGTTCTTC
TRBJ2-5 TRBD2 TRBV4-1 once CASRGATSVQETQYF TGCGCCAGCAGAGGGGCGACTAGCGTTCAAGAGACCCAGTACTTC
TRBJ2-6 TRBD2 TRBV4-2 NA CASSQVGGTIYSGANVLTF TGTGCCAGCAGCCAAGTGGGAGGGACCATCTACTCTGGGGCCAACGTCCTGACTTTC
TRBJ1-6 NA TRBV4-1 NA CASTTSPNSPLHF TGCGCCAGCACCACATCCCCAAATTCACCCCTCCACTTT